The rows below give T cell receptor beta chains drawn from one sample of a study of graft-versus-host responses after intestinal transplantation. Sequencing used immunoSEQ multiplex PCR; TCRdb keeps in-frame clones, though not all of them. The data hold approximately 10,000 clones, with around 79% observed a single time. Material: ileum tissue, obtained roughly 5 months after intestinal transplantation. Receptors were obtained from a human patient who received an intestinal transplant, so some T cells may come from the graft donor. Both conserved end residues are part of each CDR3. D genes are given only for firm matches. Clone size appears in some rows only: once, few, many, or a class for an expanded clone.

abundance	v_gene	d_gene	j_gene	CDR3nt	CDR3aa
-	TRBV7-9	TRBD2	TRBJ2-3	TGTGCCAGCAGCTCTCTAGCGGGGGGCACAGATACGCAGTATTTT	CASSSLAGGTDTQYF
-	TRBV4-1	TRBD2	TRBJ2-3	TGCGCCAGCAGCCAAGAGCTAGCGGGACCTATCCATACGCAGTATTTT	CASSQELAGPIHTQYF
-	TRBV29-1	-	TRBJ1-2	TGCAGCGTACAGGGCCTTGGGGGCTACACCTTC	CSVQGLGGYTF
-	TRBV7-9	TRBD1	TRBJ1-1	TGTGCCAGCAGCTCGGCCCGGGACAGTGGGACTGAAGCTTTCTTT	CASSSARDSGTEAFF
-	TRBV4-2	TRBD1	TRBJ2-1	TGTGCCAGCAGCCAGACAGGGGGTCCCTACAATGAGCAGTTCTTC	CASSQTGGPYNEQFF
-	TRBV19	-	TRBJ1-5	TGTGCCAGTAGTATCCCAAACCGACCGGGAAATCAGCCCCAGCATTTT	CASSIPNRPGNQPQHF
-	TRBV7-9	TRBD2	TRBJ2-1	TGTGCCAGCAGCGGAGCGGGGGGGGCTGGGGAGCAGTTCTTC	CASSGAGGAGEQFF
-	TRBV4-2	TRBD2	TRBJ2-5	TGTGCCAGCAGCCGCCTGACTAGCGGGGGGGCCGGGACCCAGTACTTC	CASSRLTSGGAGTQYF
-	TRBV27	-	TRBJ2-4	TGTTCTGCGGGGTCGGGGGCCAAAAACATTCAGTACTTC	CSAGSGAKNIQYF
-	TRBV28	-	TRBJ2-5	TGTGCCAGCAGTTCTTTGATCCGTCAGGCTCAAGAGACCCAGTACTTC	CASSSLIRQAQETQYF
-	TRBV11-1	-	TRBJ1-1	TGTGCCAGCAGCTTAGGGGACATACCCTTGGGGACTGAAGCTTTCTTT	CASSLGDIPLGTEAFF
-	TRBV2	-	TRBJ2-5	TGTGCCAGCAGTGCCCTTGATGGGAGCGCCCAAGAGACCCAGTACTTC	CASSALDGSAQETQYF
-	TRBV4-1	-	TRBJ2-1	TGCGCCAGCAGCCAAGACCCCGAGAATGAGCAGTTCTTC	CASSQDPENEQFF
few	TRBV28	-	TRBJ2-7	TGTGCCAGCAGTTTCTCTACGGTCTCCTACGAGCAGTACTTC	CASSFSTVSYEQYF
-	TRBV7-9	-	TRBJ2-2	TGTGCCAGCAGGCCCGGGACCGGGGAGCTGTTTTTT	CASRPGTGELFF
-	TRBV9	TRBD2	TRBJ2-1	TGTGCCAGCAGCGGCCGGACTAGCGGGGGCTCCTACAATGAGCAGTTCTTC	CASSGRTSGGSYNEQFF
-	TRBV7-8	-	TRBJ1-1	TGTGCCAGCAGCTTAGGTGGCCAGAACACTGAAGCTTTCTTT	CASSLGGQNTEAFF
-	TRBV29-1	-	TRBJ1-1	TGCAGCGGGGGGGGAGGGAACACTGAAGCTTTCTTT	CSGGGGNTEAFF
-	TRBV5-8	-	TRBJ2-1	TGTGCCAGCAGATACTATGGAGGGAATGAGCAGTTCTTC	CASRYYGGNEQFF
-	TRBV7-2	-	TRBJ2-3	TGTGCCAGCAGCTTAAGATCAGGGGTCGTTCGTTTT	CASSLRSGVVRF
-	TRBV5-4	TRBD2	TRBJ2-6	TGTGCCAGTAGCGGGGGCCTCTCTGGGGCCAACGTCCTGACTTTC	CASSGGLSGANVLTF
-	TRBV7-9	TRBD1	TRBJ1-4	TGTGCCAGCAGCCCCGACAGGGGAGGTGAAAAACTGTTTTTT	CASSPDRGGEKLFF
-	TRBV2	-	TRBJ2-2	TGTGCCAGCAAGACAGAGACCTACACCGGGGAGCTGTTTTTT	CASKTETYTGELFF
-	TRBV4-1	TRBD2	TRBJ2-7	TGCGCCAGCAGCCAAGACCGGGGGGGACACGAGCAGTACTTC	CASSQDRGGHEQYF